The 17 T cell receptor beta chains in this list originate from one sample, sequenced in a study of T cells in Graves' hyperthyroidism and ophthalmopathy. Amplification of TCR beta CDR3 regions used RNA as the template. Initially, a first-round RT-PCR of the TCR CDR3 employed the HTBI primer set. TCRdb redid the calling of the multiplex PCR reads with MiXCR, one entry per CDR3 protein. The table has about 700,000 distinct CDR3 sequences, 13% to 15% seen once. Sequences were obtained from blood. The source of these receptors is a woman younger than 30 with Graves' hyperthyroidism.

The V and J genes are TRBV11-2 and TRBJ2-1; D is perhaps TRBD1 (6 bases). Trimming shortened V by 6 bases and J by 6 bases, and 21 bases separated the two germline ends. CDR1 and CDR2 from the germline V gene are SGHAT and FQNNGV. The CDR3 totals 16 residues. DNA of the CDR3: TGTGCCAGCAGACGCACCGGGTCGTACAGGGCCAATGAGCAGTTCTTC. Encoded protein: CASRRTGSYRANEQFF.

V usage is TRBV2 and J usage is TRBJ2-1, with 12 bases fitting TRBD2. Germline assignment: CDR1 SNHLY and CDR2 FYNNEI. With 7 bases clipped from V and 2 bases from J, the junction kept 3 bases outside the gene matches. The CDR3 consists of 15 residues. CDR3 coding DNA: TGTGCCAGCACCGGACTAGCGGGAACCTACAATGAGCAGTTCTTC. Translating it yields CASTGLAGTYNEQFF.

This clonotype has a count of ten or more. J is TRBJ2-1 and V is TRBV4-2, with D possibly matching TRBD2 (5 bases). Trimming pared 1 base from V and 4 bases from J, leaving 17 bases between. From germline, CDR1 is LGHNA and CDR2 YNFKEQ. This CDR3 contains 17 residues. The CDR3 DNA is TGTGCCAGCAGCCAAGCGCAGTCGGGGATGGGATACAATGAGCAGTTCTTC. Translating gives CASSQAQSGMGYNEQFF.

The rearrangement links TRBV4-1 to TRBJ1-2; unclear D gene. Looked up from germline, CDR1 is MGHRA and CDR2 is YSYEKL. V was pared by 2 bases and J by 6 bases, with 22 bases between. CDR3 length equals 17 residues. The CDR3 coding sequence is TGCGCCAGCAGCCAACTGACGGTATCGATTGATCCTCATGGCTACACCTTC. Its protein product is CASSQLTVSIDPHGYTF.

The DNA of the CDR3 is TGTGCCAGCAGCTTAGGGACAGGGATAGGGAATCAGCCCCAGCATTTT. The encoded protein is CASSLGTGIGNQPQHF. This chain connects TRBV7-9 to TRBJ1-5, with 8 bases fitting TRBD1. The CDR3 sequence is 16 residues long. V trimming: 1 base; J trimming: 4 bases; junction bases outside the gene matches: 6. From germline, CDR1 is SEHNR and CDR2 FQNEAQ (reference sequence).

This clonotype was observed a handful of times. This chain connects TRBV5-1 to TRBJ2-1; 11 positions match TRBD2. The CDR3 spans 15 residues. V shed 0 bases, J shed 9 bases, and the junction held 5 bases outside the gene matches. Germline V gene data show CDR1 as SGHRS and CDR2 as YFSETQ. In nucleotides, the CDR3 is TGCGCCAGCAGCTTGGCCGATAGCGGGAGGGGTGAGCAGTTCTTC. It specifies CASSLADSGRGEQFF.

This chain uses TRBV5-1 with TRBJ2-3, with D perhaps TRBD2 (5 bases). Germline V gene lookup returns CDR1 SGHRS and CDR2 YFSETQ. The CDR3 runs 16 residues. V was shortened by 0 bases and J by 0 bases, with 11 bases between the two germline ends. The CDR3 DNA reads TGCGCCAGCAGCTTGGAACTAGTCGAAAGCACAGATACGCAGTATTTT. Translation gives CASSLELVESTDTQYF.

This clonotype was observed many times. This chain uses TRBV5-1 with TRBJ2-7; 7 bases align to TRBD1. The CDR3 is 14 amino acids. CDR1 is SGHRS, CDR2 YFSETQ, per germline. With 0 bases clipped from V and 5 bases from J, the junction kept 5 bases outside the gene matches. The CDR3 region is CASSLDPQGDEQYF. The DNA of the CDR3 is TGCGCCAGCAGCTTGGACCCTCAGGGGGACGAGCAGTACTTC.

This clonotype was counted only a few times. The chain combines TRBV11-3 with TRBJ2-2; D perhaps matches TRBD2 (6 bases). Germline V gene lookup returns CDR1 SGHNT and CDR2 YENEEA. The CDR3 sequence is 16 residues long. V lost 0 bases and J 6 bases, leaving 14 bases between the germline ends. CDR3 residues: CASSLDVTGAPGELFF. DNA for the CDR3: TGTGCCAGCAGCTTAGATGTGACGGGAGCCCCCGGGGAGCTGTTTTTT.

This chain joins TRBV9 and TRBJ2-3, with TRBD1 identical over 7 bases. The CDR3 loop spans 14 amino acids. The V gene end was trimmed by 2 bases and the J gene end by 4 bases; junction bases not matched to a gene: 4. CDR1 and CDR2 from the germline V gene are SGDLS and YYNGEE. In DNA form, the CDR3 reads TGTGCCAGCAGCGTCAGACAGGGACCAGATACGCAGTATTTT. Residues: CASSVRQGPDTQYF. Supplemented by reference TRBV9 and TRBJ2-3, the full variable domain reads DSGVTQTPKHLITATGQRVTLRCSPRSGDLSVYWYQQSLDQGLQFLIQYYNGEERAKGNILERFSAQQFPDLHSELNLSSLELGDSALYFCASSVRQGPDTQYFGPGTRLTVL.

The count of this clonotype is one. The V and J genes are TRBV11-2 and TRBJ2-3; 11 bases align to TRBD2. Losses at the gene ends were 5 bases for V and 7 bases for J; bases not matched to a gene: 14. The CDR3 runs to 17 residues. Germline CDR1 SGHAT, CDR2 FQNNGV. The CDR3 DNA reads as TGTGCCAGCAGCCAAGAACAGACTAGCGGGATAGGATATACGCAGTATTTT. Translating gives CASSQEQTSGIGYTQYF.

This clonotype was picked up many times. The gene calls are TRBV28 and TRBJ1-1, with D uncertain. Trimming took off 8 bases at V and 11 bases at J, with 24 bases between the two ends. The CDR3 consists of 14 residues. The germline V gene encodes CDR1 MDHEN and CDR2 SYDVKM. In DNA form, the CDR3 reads TGTGCCAGCTTCACCTCTACCGGTTCTTTAAGTGCTTTCTTT. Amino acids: CASFTSTGSLSAFF.

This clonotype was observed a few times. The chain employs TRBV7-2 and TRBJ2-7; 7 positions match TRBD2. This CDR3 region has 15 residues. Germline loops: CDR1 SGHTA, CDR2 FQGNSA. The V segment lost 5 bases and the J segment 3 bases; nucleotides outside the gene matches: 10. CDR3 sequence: CASSPLGLKRYEQYF. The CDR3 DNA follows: TGTGCCAGCAGCCCATTGGGACTAAAGCGCTACGAGCAGTACTTC.

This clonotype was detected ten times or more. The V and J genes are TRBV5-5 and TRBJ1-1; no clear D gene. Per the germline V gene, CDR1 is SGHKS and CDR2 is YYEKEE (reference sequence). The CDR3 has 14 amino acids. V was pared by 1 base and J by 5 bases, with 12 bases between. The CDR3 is CASSLLPPDTEAFF. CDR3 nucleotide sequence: TGTGCCAGCAGCTTGTTGCCCCCCGATACTGAAGCTTTCTTT.

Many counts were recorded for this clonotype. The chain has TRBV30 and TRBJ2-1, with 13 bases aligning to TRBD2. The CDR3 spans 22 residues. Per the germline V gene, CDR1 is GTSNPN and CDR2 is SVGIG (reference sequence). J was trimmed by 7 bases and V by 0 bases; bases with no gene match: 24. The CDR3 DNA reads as TGTGCCTGGAGTGTACCTACTAGCGGGAGGGTCTGGAGTAGTCGGGGAAAAAATGAGCAGTTCTTC. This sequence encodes CAWSVPTSGRVWSSRGKNEQFF.

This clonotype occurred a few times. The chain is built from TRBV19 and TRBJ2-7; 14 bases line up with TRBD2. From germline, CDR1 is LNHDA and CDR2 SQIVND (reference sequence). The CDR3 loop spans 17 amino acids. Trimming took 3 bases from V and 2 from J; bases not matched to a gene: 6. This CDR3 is CASSIGTSGRHAYEQYF. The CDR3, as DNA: TGTGCCAGTAGTATTGGGACTAGCGGGAGACACGCCTACGAGCAGTACTTC.

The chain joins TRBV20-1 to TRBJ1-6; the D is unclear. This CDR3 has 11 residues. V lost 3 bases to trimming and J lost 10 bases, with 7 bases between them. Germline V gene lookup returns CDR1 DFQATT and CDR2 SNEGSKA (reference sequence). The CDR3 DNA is TGCAGTGCTAGGTCCGGATCACCCCTCCACTTT. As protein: CSARSGSPLHF.